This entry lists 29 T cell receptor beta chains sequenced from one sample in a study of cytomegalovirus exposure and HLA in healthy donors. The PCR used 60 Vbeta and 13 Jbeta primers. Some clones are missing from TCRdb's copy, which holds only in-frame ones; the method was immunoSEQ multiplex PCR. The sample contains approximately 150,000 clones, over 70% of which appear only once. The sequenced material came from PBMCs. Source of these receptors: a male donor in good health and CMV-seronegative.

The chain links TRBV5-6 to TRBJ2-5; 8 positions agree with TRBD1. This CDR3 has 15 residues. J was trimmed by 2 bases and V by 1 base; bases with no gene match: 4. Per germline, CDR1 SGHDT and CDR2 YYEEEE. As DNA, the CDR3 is TGTGCCAGCAGCTTGCGGACAGGGATACAAGAGACCCAGTACTTC. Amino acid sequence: CASSLRTGIQETQYF.

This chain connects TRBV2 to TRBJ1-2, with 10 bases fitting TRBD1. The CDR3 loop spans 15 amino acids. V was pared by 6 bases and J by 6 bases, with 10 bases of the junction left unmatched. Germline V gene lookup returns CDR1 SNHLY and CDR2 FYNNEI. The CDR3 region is CASRQSTGGVDGYTF. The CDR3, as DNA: TGTGCCAGCAGGCAATCGACAGGGGGCGTCGATGGCTACACCTTC.

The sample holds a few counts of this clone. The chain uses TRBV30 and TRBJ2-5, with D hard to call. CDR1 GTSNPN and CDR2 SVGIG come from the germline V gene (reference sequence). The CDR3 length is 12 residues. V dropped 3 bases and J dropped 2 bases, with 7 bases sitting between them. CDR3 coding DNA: TGTGCCTGGAGCGCCAGACAAGAGACCCAGTACTTC. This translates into CAWSARQETQYF.

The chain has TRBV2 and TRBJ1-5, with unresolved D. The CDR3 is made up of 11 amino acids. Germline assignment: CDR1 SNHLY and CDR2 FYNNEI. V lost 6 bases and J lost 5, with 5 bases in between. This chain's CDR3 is CASSRDQPQHF. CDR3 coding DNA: TGTGCCAGCAGCCGCGATCAGCCCCAGCATTTT.

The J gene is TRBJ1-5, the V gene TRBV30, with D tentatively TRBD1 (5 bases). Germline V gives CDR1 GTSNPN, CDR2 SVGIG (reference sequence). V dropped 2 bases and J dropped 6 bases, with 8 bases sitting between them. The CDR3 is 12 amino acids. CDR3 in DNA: TGTGCCTGGAGTAGAAGGGGTCAGCCCCAGCATTTT. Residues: CAWSRRGQPQHF.

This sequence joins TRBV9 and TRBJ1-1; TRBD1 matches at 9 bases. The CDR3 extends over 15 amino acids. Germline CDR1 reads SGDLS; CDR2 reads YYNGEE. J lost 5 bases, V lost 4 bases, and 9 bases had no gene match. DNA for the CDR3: TGTGCCAGCAGCCCCACGGACAGGGGAAGAACTGAAGCTTTCTTT. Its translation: CASSPTDRGRTEAFF. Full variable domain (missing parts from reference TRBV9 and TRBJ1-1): DSGVTQTPKHLITATGQRVTLRCSPRSGDLSVYWYQQSLDQGLQFLIQYYNGEERAKGNILERFSAQQFPDLHSELNLSSLELGDSALYFCASSPTDRGRTEAFFGQGTRLTVV.

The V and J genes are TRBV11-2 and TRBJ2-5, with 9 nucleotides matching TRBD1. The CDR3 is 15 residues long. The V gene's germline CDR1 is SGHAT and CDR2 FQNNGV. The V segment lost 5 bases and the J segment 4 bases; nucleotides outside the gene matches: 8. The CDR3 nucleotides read TGTGCCAGCAGCCAACAGGGACAGGGCAGAGAGACCCAGTACTTC. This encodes CASSQQGQGRETQYF.

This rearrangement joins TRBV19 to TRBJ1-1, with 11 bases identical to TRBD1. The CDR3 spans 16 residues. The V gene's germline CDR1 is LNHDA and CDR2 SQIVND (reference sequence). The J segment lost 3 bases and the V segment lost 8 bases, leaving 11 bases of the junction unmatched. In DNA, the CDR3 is TGTGCCAGTGCGTTCGGTGGGGGACAGGGGGACACTGAAGCTTTCTTT. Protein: CASAFGGGQGDTEAFF.

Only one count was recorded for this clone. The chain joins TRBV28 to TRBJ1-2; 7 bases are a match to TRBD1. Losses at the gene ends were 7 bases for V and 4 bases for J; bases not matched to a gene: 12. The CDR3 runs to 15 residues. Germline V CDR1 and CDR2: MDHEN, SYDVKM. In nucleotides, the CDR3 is TGTGCCAGCACCCCCCCCGGGCAGGGGGGCTATGGCTACACCTTC. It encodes CASTPPGQGGYGYTF.

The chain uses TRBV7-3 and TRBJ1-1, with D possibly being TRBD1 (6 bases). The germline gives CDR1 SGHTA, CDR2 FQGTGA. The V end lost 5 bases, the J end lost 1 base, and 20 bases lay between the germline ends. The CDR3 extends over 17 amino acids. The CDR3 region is CASSLQGWGIGNTEAFF. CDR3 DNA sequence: TGTGCCAGCAGCCTACAGGGCTGGGGGATTGGGAACACTGAAGCTTTCTTT.

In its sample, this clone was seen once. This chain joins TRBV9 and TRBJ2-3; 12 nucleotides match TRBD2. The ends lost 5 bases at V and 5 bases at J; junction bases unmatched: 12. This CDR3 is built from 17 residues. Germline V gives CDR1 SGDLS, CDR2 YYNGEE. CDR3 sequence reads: CASSGPSSGGALDTQYF. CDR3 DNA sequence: TGTGCCAGCAGTGGGCCTTCTAGCGGGGGGGCCTTAGATACGCAGTATTTT.

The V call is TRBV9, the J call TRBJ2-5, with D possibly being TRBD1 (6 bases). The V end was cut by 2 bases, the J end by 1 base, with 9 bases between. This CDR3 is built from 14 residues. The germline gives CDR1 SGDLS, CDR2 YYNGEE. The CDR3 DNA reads TGTGCCAGCAGCGTTGGACAGCTCCAAGAGACCCAGTACTTC. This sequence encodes CASSVGQLQETQYF.

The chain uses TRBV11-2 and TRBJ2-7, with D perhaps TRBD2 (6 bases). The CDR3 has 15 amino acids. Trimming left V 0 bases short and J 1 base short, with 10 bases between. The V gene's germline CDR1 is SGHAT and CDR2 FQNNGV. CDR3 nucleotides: TGTGCCAGCAGCTTAGAGTGGGGGACTTCCTACGAGCAGTACTTC. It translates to CASSLEWGTSYEQYF.

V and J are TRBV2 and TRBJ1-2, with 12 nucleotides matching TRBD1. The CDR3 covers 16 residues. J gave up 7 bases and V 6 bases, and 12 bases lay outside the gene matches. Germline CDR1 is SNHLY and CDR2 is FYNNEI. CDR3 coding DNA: TGTGCCAGCAGCCTTCTACCGGGACAGGGGGCGGGTGGCTACACCTTC. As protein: CASSLLPGQGAGGYTF. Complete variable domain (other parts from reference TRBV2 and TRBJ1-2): EPEVTQTPSHQVTQMGQEVILRCVPISNHLYFYWYRQILGQKVEFLVSFYNNEISEKSEIFDDQFSVERPDGSNFTLKIRSTKLEDSAMYFCASSLLPGQGAGGYTFGSGTRLTVV.

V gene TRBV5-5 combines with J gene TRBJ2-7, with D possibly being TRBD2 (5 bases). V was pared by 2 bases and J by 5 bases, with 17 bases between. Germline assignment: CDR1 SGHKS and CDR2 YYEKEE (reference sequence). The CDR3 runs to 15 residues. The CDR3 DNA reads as TGTGCCAGCAGCTTCGGACTCCACGCTACGGACGAGCAGTACTTC. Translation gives CASSFGLHATDEQYF.

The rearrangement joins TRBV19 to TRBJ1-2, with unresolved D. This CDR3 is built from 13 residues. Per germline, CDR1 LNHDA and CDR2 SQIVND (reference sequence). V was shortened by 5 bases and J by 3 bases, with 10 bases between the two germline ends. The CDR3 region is CASSPNNYYGYTF. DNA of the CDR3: TGTGCCAGTAGTCCAAACAATTACTATGGCTACACCTTC.

CDR3 region: CAWTAGEVGNTIYF. The CDR3 DNA follows: TGTGCCTGGACTGCGGGGGAAGTTGGAAACACCATATATTTT. This chain joins TRBV30 and TRBJ1-3; possible D gene TRBD1, 5 bases. Trimming took 4 bases from V and 3 from J, leaving 13 bases between them. Germline-derived CDR1 and CDR2 are GTSNPN and SVGIG (reference sequence). The CDR3 has 14 amino acids.

CDR3 sequence: CASSYSSTVNSPLHF. CDR3 DNA: TGTGCCAGCAGTTACTCGAGTACAGTAAATTCACCCCTCCACTTT. The rearrangement joins TRBV6-5 to TRBJ1-6, with D uncertain. V was clipped by 0 bases and J by 7 bases, with 10 bases between them. The CDR3 runs to 15 residues. CDR1 and CDR2 (germline): MNHEY, SVGAGI.

The DNA for the CDR3 is TGTGCCAGCAGTTTAGAGGTATTCACTGAAGCTTTCTTT. Translation: CASSLEVFTEAFF. The chain combines TRBV28 with TRBJ1-1; D not certain. The CDR3 has 13 residues. Trimming removed 2 bases at V and 4 bases at J, with 8 bases between. Looked up from germline, CDR1 is MDHEN and CDR2 is SYDVKM. Supplemented by reference TRBV28 and TRBJ1-1, the full variable domain reads DVKVTQSSRYLVKRTGEKVFLECVQDMDHENMFWYRQDPGLGLRLIYFSYDVKMKEKGDIPEGYSVSREKKERFSLILESASTNQTSMYLCASSLEVFTEAFFGQGTRLTVV.

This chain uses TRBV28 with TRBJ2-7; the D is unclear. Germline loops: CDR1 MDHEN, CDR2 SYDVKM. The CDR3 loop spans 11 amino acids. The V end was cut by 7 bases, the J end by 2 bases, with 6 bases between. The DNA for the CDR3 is TGTGCCAGCACCTCTGCCTACGAGCAGTACTTC. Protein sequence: CASTSAYEQYF.

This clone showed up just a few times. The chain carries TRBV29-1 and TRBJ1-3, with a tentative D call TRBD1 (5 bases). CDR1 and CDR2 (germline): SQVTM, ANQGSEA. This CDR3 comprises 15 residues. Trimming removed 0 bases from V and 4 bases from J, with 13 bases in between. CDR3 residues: CSVEERGVVGNTIYF. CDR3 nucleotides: TGCAGCGTTGAAGAACGGGGGGTAGTCGGAAACACCATATATTTT.

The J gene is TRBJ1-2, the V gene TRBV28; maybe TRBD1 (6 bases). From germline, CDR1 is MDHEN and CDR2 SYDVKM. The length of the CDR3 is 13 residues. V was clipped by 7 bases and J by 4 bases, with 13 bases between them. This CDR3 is CASTMGQSYGYTF. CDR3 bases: TGTGCCAGCACCATGGGACAATCCTATGGCTACACCTTC.

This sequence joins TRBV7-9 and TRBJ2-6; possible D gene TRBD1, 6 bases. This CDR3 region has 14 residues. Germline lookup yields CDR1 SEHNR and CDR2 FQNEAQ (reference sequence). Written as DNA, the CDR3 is TGTACTGGGGGCAGAGCCTCTGGGGCCAACGTCCTGACTTTC. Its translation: CTGGRASGANVLTF.

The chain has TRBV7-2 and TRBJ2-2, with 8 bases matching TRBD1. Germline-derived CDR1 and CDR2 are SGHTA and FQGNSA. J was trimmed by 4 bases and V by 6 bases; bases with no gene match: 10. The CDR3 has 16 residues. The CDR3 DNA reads TGTGCCAGCAGTCATGGGGACAGGAGCCCCACCGGGGAGCTGTTTTTT. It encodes CASSHGDRSPTGELFF.

The CDR3 DNA reads as TGTGCCAGCTTCCGGGGTTTATCGAACACTGAAGCTTTCTTT. Its translation: CASFRGLSNTEAFF. The chain has TRBV6-1 and TRBJ1-1; D unclear. Trimming removed 8 bases from V and 1 base from J, with 14 bases in between. This CDR3 is built from 14 residues. Germline V gives CDR1 MNHNS, CDR2 SASEGT.

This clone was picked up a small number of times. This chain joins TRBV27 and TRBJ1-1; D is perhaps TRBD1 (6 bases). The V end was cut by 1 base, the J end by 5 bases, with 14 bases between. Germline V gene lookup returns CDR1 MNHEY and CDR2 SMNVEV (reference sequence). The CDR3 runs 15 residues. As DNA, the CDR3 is TGTGCCAGCAGTTTATGGGGGGGCGGACGAACTGAAGCTTTCTTT. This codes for CASSLWGGGRTEAFF.

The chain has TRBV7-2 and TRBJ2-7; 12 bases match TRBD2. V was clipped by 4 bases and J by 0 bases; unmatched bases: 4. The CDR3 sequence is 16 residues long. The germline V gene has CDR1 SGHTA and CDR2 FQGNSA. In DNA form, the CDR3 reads TGTGCCAGCAGCTATGGACTAGCGGGGTTCTCCTACGAGCAGTACTTC. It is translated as CASSYGLAGFSYEQYF.

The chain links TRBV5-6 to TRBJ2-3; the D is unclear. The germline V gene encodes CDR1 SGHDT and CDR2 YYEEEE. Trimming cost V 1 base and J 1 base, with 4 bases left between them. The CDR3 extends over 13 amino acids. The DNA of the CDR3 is TGTGCCAGCAGCTTGCGGGGCACAGATACGCAGTATTTT. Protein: CASSLRGTDTQYF.

The CDR3 coding sequence is TGTGCCAGCTCCCGCGCCGGCTCCAGGGCGAATGAAAAACTGTTTTTT. It is translated as CASSRAGSRANEKLFF. The rearrangement joins TRBV18 to TRBJ1-4; D may be TRBD1 (5 bases). V lost 6 bases to trimming and J lost 5 bases, with 19 bases between them. Germline values: CDR1 KGHSH, CDR2 LQKENI. The CDR3 contains 16 residues.